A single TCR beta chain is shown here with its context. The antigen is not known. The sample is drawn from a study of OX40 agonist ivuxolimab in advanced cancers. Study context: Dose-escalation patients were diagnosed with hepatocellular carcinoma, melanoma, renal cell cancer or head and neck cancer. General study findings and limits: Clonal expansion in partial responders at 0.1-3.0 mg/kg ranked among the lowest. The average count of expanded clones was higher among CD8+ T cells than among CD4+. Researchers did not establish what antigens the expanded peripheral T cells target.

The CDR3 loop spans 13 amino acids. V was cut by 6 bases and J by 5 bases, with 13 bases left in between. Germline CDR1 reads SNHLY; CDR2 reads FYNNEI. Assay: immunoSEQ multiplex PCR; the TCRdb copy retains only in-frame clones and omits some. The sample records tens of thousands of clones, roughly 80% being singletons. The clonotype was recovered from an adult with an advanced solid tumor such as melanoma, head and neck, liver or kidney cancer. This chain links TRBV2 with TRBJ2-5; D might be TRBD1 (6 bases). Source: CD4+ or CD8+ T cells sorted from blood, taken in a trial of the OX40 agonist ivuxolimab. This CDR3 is CASSFGQWETQYF. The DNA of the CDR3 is TGTGCCAGCAGCTTCGGACAGTGGGAGACCCAGTACTTC. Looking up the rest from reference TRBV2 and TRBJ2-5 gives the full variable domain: EPEVTQTPSHQVTQMGQEVILRCVPISNHLYFYWYRQILGQKVEFLVSFYNNEISEKSEIFDDQFSVERPDGSNFTLKIRSTKLEDSAMYFCASSFGQWETQYFGPGTRLLVL.